This note documents a single T cell receptor (beta chain) sequence. The ends lost 4 bases at V and 0 bases at J; junction bases unmatched: 2. Germline CDR1 is MGHRA and CDR2 is YSYEKL. CDR3 length: 14 amino acids. This sample was taken from a study of blood T cell repertoires in COVID-19. The protocol was immunoSEQ multiplex PCR, while the TCRdb copy is restricted to in-frame clones and leaves out a portion. The sample has around 290,000 clones; about 93% are singletons. Donors in Cohort 3 counted as recovered after two negative PCRs, clearance, or symptom resolution. This clonotype was sampled from a woman aged 25 to 45 who had recovered from COVID-19. The sequenced sample consisted of PBMCs or T cells enriched from blood (not recorded which). The chain links TRBV4-1 to TRBJ1-1; 7 bases map to TRBD1. Written as DNA, the CDR3 is TGCGCCAGCAGCCGGGGACAGATGAACACTGAAGCTTTCTTT. Encoded protein: CASSRGQMNTEAFF.